This TCR beta chain was found in a study of blood T cell repertoires in COVID-19. Study summary: PBMCs, B-cell-depleted T cells, or T cells provided the cDNA or gDNA that made up the material.

Under the authors' procedure: The authors estimated nucleated cell counts from reference gene primer amplification. The protocol was immunoSEQ multiplex PCR, while the TCRdb copy is restricted to in-frame clones and leaves out a portion. The V and J calls and clone size were taken over from that table, and D and trimming were inferred from the DNA. The sample includes 50,000 to 75,000 clones, around 80% of them seen just once. The clonotype originates from a man aged 60 to 69 with acute or convalescent COVID-19. Sequenced input: peripheral blood.

The CDR3 DNA is TGCAGCGTTGAGACAGGCCTAGCCTATGGCTACACCTTC. It is translated as CSVETGLAYGYTF. This chain joins TRBV29-1 and TRBJ1-2; perhaps TRBD1 as D (6 bases). Germline V gives CDR1 SQVTM, CDR2 ANQGSEA. The CDR3 sequence is 13 residues long. Trimming stripped 3 bases from V and 4 bases from J, with 12 bases between.